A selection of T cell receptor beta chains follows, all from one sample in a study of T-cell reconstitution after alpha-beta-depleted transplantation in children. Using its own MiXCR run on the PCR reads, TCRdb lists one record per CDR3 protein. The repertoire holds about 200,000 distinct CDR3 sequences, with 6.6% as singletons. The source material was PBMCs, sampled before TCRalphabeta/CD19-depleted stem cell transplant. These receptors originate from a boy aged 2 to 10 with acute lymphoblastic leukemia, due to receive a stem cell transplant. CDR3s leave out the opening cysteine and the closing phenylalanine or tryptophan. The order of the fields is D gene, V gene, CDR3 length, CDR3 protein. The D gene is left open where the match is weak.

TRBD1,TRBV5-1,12,ASREPGQKTEAF
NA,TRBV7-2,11,ASSPQGTDTQY
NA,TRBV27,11,ASSLSWGDEQF
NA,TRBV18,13,ASSTWGGKDQPQH
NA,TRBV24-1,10,ATSDFANTQY
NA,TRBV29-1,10,SVGPNRNEAF
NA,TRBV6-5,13,ASSKRGTLDTEAF
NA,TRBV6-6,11,ASSYGPIYGYT
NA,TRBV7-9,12,ASSLGHLNPEAF
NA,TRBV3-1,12,ASSQGVSDTEAF
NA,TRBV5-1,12,ASSLSYRTYEQY
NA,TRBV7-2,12,ASSLSRTNEKLF
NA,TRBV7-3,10,ASSPSAGEQF
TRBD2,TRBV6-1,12,ATFKGLEGGELF
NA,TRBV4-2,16,ASSQEHHRVEWDYEQY
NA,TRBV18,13,ASSPLDGGVYEQY
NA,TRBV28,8,ASGSSEQF
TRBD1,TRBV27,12,ASSPGQPPVVQY
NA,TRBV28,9,ASSREGKLF
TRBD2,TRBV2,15,ASSEWASGRASDTQY
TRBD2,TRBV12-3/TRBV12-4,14,ASRTSGGASSDEQF
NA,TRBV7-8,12,ASSLGGVSYEQY
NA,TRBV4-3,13,ASSQEPLELETQY
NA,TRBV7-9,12,ASSSLRGRNEQF
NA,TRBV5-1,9,ASSLARELF
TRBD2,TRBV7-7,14,ASSPVGAGVPGELF
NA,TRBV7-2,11,ASSLDPSRELF
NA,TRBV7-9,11,ASMWGMNTEAF
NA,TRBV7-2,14,ASREAPGTSKYEQY
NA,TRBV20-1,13,SAREWGRENYGYT
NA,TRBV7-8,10,ATTDIKETQY
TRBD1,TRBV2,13,ASRGQGGPTGELF
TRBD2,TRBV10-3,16,AISEGGRGQSGSYEQY
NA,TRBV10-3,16,AISLFGGLSVNAGELF
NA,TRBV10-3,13,AISDRGREPKRLF
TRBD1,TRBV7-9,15,ASSQGQGAQSNQPQH
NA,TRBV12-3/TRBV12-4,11,ATDTSRSKTQY
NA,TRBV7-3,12,ASSSDRRNTEAF
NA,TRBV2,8,ASMGGEAF
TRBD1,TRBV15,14,ATSRGGQWVRETQY
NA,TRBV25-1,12,ASSERGRYNEQF
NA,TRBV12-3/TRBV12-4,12,ASSFGGATQPQH
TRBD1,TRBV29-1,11,SVRTGAQNEQY
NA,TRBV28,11,ASSFDFYNEQF
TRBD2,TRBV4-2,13,ASSRERERAVEQF
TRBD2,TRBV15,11,ATSTQRGNEQF
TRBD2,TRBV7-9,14,ASSLGSSGGYNEQF
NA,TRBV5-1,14,ASSLARQGPNQKLF
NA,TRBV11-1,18,ASSQLLIPLGDRPNYGYT
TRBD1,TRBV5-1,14,ASSLAWDRGYYEQY
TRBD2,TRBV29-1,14,SAGGTSGRAAGELF
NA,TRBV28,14,ASSPWEGQSYNEQF
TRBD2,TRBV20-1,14,SARAVAGVLTDTQY
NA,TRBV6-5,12,ASSYSPGNSPLH
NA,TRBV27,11,ASTPSGGHGYT